This TCR beta chain is from a study of T cells in Graves' hyperthyroidism and ophthalmopathy. Study details: Peripheral blood samples were taken at initial diagnosis, prior to any treatment. General study points: Most thyroid clonotypes expanded above 0.001 were also detected in blood. In simple terms, a model built on 13 V-J features told ophthalmopathy apart from stable hyperthyroidism.

Authors of the study amplified TCR beta CDR3 regions from RNA transcripts. The study used the HTBI primer set for a first-round RT-PCR of the TCR CDR3. TCRdb ran MiXCR on the multiplex PCR reads and lists one entry per CDR3 protein. The data hold approximately 740,000 distinct CDR3 sequences, with approximately 14% observed a single time. This clonotype was recorded at least ten times. Its cognate antigen is unknown. Pregnant or lactating patients were excluded, as were those with uncontrolled infection or other autoimmune disease. The germline V gene has CDR1 MNHEY and CDR2 SVGEGT. V lost 5 bases and J 8 bases, leaving 15 bases between the germline ends. This CDR3 is built from 13 residues.

Sequenced material: blood. The chain has TRBV6-2 or TRBV6-3 and TRBJ1-2, with unresolved D. This TCR was recovered from a woman aged 18-29 years with Graves' hyperthyroidism. The CDR3 loop reads CASSTRTSRGYTF. Written as DNA, the CDR3 is TGTGCCAGCAGTACGCGGACCAGTCGGGGCTACACCTTC.